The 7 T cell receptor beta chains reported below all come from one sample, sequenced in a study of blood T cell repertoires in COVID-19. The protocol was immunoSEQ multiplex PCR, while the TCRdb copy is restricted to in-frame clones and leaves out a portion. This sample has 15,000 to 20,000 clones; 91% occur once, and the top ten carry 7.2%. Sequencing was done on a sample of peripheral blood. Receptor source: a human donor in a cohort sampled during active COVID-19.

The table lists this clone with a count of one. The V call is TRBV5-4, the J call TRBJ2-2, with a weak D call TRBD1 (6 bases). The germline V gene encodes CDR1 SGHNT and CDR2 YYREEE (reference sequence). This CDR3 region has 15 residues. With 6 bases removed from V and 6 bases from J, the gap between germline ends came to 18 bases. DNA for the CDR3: TGTGCCAGCAACAGAGACAGGAGGCTATCCGGGGAGCTGTTTTTT. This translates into CASNRDRRLSGELFF.

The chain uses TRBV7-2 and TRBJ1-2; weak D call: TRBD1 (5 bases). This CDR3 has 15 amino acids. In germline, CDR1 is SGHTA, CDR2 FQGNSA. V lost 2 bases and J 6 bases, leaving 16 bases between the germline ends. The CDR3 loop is CASSLRFLGGHGYTF. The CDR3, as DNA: TGTGCCAGCAGCTTAAGGTTTCTGGGGGGTCATGGCTACACCTTC. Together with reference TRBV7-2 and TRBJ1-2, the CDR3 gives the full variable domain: GAGVSQSPSNKVTEKGKDVELRCDPISGHTALYWYRQSLGQGLEFLIYFQGNSAPDKSGLPSDRFSAERTGGSVSTLTIQRTQQEDSAVYLCASSLRFLGGHGYTFGSGTRLTVV.

The CDR3 DNA is TGTGCCAGCAGAACACAGGGGTACACTGAAGCTTTCTTT. The encoded protein is CASRTQGYTEAFF. The chain recombines TRBV2 with TRBJ1-1; 7 nucleotides match TRBD1. The CDR3 runs to 13 residues. In germline, CDR1 is SNHLY, CDR2 FYNNEI. Germline trimming cut 6 bases from V and 3 bases from J; bases unmatched to any gene: 4.

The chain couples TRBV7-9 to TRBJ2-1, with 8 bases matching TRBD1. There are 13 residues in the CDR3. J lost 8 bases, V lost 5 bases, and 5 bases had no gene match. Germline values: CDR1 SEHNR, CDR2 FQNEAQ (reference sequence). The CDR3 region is CASSHPTGDEQFF. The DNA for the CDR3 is TGTGCCAGCAGCCACCCGACAGGGGATGAGCAGTTCTTC.

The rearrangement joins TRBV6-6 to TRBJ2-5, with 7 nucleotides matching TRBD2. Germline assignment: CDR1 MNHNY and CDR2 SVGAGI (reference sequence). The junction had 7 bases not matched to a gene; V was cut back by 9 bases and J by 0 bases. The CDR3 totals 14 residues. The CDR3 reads CASSAGSYQETQYF. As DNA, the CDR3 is TGTGCCAGTTCAGCGGGGTCGTACCAAGAGACCCAGTACTTC.

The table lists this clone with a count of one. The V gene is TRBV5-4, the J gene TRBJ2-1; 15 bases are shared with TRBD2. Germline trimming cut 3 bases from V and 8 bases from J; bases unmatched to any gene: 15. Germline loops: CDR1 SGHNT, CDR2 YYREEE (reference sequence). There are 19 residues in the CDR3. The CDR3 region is CASSSASFPRTSGRDEQFF. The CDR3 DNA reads TGTGCCAGCAGCTCAGCATCGTTCCCCCGGACTAGCGGGAGGGATGAGCAGTTCTTC.

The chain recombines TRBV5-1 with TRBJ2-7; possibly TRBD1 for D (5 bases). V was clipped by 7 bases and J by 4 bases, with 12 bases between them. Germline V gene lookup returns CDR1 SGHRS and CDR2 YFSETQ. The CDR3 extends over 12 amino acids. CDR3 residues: CASVDSLYEQYF. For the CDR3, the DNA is TGCGCCAGCGTCGACAGTCTTTACGAGCAGTACTTC.